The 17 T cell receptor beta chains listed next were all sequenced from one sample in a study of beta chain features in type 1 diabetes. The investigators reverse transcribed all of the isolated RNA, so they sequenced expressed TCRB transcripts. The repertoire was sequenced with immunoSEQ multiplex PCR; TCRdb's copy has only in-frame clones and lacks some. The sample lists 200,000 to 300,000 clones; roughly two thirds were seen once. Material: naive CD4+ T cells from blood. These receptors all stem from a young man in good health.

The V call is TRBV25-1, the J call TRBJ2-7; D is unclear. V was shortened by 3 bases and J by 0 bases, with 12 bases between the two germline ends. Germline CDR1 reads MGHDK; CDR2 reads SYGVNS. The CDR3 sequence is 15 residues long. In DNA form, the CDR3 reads TGTGCCAGCAGTGATCATCCACGCCGCTCCTACGAGCAGTACTTC. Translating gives CASSDHPRRSYEQYF.

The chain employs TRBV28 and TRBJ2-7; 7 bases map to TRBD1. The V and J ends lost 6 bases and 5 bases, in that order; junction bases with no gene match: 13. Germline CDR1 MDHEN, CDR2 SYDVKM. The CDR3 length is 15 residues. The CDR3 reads CASRARGGVRDEQYF. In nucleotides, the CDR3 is TGTGCCAGCAGGGCTAGAGGGGGCGTCAGGGACGAGCAGTACTTC.

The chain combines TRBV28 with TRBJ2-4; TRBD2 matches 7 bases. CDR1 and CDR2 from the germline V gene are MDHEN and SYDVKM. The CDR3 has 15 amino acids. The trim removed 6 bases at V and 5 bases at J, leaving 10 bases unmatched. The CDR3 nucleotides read TGTGCCAGCAGCGAGCGGGATGGATACCAAAACATTCAGTACTTC. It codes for CASSERDGYQNIQYF.

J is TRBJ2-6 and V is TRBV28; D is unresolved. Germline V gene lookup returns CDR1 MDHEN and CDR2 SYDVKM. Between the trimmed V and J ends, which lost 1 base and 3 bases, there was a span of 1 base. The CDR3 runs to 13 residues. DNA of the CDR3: TGTGCCAGCAGTTTATTTGGGGCCAACGTCCTGACTTTC. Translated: CASSLFGANVLTF.

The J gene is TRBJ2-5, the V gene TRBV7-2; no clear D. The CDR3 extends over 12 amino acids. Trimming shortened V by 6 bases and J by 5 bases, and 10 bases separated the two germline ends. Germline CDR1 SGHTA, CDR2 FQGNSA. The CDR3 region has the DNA TGTGCCAGCAGGTTGAACCGGGAGACCCAGTACTTC. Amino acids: CASRLNRETQYF.

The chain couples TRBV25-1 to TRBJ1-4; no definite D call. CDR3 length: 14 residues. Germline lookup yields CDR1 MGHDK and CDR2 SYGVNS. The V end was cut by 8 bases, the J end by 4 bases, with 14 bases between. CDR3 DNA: TGTGCCAGCCAGTCCGGGGAATTTAATGAAAAACTGTTTTTT. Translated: CASQSGEFNEKLFF.

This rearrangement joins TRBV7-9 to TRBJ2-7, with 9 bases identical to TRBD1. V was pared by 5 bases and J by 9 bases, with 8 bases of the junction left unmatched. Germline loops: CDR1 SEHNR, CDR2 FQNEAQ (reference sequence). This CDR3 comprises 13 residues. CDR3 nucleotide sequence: TGTGCCAGCAGCCCGGATACAGGGGGCGTGCAGTACTTC. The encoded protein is CASSPDTGGVQYF.

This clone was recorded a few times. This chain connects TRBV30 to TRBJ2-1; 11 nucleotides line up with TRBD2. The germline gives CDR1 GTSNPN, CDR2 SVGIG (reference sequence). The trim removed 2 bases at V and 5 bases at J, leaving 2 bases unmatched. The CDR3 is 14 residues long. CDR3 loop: CAWSLAGGNNEQFF. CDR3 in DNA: TGTGCCTGGAGTCTAGCGGGGGGCAACAATGAGCAGTTCTTC.

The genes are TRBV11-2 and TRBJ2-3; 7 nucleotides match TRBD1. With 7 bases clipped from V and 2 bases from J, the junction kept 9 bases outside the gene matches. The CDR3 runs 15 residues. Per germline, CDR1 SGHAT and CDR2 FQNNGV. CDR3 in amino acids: CASTPDGTATDTQYF. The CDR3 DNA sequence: TGTGCCAGCACTCCGGATGGGACAGCCACAGATACGCAGTATTTT. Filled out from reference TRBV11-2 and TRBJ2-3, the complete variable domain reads EAGVAQSPRYKIIEKRQSVAFWCNPISGHATLYWYQQILGQGPKLLIQFQNNGVVDDSQLPKDRFSAERLKGVDSTLKIQPAKLEDSAVYLCASTPDGTATDTQYFGPGTRLTVL.

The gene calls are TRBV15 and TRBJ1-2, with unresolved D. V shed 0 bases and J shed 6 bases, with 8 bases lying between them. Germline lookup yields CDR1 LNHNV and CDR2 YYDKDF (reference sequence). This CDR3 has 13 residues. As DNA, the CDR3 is TGTGCCACCAGCAGAGAAGTTACAGATGGCTACACCTTC. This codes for CATSREVTDGYTF.

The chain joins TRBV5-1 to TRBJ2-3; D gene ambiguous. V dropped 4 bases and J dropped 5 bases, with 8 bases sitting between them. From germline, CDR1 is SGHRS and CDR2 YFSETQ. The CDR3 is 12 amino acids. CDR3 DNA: TGCGCCAGCAGCGTCGGATTAGATACGCAGTATTTT. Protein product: CASSVGLDTQYF. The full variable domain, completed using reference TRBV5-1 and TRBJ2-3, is KAGVTQTPRYLIKTRGQQVTLSCSPISGHRSVSWYQQTPGQGLQFLFEYFSETQRNKGNFPGRFSGRQFSNSRSEMNVSTLELGDSALYLCASSVGLDTQYFGPGTRLTVL.

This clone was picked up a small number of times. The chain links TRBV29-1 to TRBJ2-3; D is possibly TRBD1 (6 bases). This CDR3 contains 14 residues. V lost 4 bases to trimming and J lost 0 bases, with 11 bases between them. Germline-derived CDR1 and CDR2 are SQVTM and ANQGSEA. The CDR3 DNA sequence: TGCAGCGTTGGGACAGCTACTAGCACAGATACGCAGTATTTT. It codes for CSVGTATSTDTQYF.

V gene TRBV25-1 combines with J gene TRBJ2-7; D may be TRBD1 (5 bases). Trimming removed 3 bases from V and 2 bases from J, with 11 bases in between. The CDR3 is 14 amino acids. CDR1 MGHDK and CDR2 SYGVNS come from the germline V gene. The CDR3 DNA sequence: TGTGCCAGCAGTGATCGGAGACAGACCTACGAGCAGTACTTC. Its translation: CASSDRRQTYEQYF.

The CDR3 DNA is TGTGCCAGCAGTGAAGTGGCGGAGGGAGATACGCAGTATTTT. It yields the protein CASSEVAEGDTQYF. The V gene is TRBV2, the J gene TRBJ2-3; D is perhaps TRBD2 (6 bases). The V and J ends lost 1 base and 5 bases respectively, with 10 bases between them. Germline CDR1 is SNHLY and CDR2 is FYNNEI. The CDR3 covers 14 residues.

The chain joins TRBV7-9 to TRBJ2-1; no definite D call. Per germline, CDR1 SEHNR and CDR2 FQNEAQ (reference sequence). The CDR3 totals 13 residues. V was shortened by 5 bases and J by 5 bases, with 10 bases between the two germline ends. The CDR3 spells CASSADPHNEQFF. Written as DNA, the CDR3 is TGTGCCAGCAGCGCAGACCCTCACAATGAGCAGTTCTTC.

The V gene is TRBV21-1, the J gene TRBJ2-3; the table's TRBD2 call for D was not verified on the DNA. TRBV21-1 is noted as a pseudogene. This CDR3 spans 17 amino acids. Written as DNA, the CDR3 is TGTGCCAGCAGCAAAGTGCAACTAGCGGGTAACACAGATACGCAGTATTTT. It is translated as CASSKVQLAGNTDTQYF.

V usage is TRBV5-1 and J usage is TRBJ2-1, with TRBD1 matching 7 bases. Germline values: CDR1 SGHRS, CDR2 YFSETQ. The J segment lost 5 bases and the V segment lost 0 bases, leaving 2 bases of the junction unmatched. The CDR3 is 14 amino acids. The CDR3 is CASSLAGQDNEQFF. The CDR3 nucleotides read TGCGCCAGCAGCTTGGCCGGACAGGACAATGAGCAGTTCTTC.